The sample holds a few counts of the clone carrying this TCR beta chain. The antigen is not known. TCRdb processed the 5' RACE reads anew with MiXCR; each CDR3 protein has one entry. The table records about 340,000 distinct CDR3 sequences, 20% to 25% of them present only once. Trimming removed 4 bases from V and 6 bases from J, with 10 bases in between. Germline V lookup: CDR1 SGHTA, CDR2 FQGNSA. CDR3 length: 12 residues. These data come from a study of CD8 T cells in ankylosing spondylitis. Study-level results: Eight highly homologous variants formed a TCR beta motif that appeared characteristic of ankylosing spondylitis blood. It was reported that disease-linked clones were significantly enriched in matched ankylosing spondylitis synovial fluid.

The specimen sequenced was blood, either unsorted or a sorted T cell fraction (not recorded which). The sequence was obtained from a male donor with ankylosing spondylitis or in good health (not recorded which). J is TRBJ2-7 and V is TRBV7-2; D is undetermined. This CDR3 is CASSSYLSEQYF. DNA for the CDR3: TGTGCCAGCAGCTCTTACCTTAGCGAGCAGTACTTC.